The 7 T cell receptor beta chains below come from one sample, sequenced in a study of cytomegalovirus exposure and HLA in healthy donors. Both 60 Vbeta primers and 13 Jbeta primers went into the PCR. The data were produced by immunoSEQ multiplex PCR, yet TCRdb's version contains in-frame clones alone and is incomplete. The sample lists roughly 150,000 clones, over 75% seen once, with approximately 5.5% in the top ten. Material: PBMCs. Source of these receptors: a man aged 25-45 years in good health and CMV-seropositive.

DNA of the CDR3: TGTGCCAGCAGTTTAGGGGTCAGGGGCTATGAGCAGTTCTTC. Translated: CASSLGVRGYEQFF. The V call is TRBV27, the J call TRBJ2-1; D may be TRBD1 (6 bases). The CDR3 spans 14 residues. Trimming took 2 bases from V and 8 from J, leaving 13 bases between them. Germline V lookup: CDR1 MNHEY, CDR2 SMNVEV (reference sequence).

The rearrangement uses TRBV28 and TRBJ2-7, with TRBD2 matching 10 bases. CDR1 MDHEN and CDR2 SYDVKM come from the germline V gene. The trim removed 5 bases at V and 2 bases at J, leaving 18 bases unmatched. This CDR3 contains 19 residues. The CDR3, as DNA: TGTGCCAGCAGTGTAGACAGGGCTCAGCTAGCGGGAGCCACCTACGAGCAGTACTTC. Amino acid sequence: CASSVDRAQLAGATYEQYF.

The chain uses TRBV19 and TRBJ2-2; unclear D gene. V was pared by 6 bases and J by 6 bases, with 5 bases between. The CDR3 is 11 amino acids. The germline CDR1 and CDR2 sequences are LNHDA and SQIVND (reference sequence). CDR3 bases: TGTGCCAGTAGCGCGTCCGGGGAGCTGTTTTTT. Its translation: CASSASGELFF.

This CDR3 is CASGLGDRAVFIQPQHF. CDR3 DNA sequence: TGTGCTAGTGGTTTGGGGGACAGGGCCGTATTTATTCAGCCCCAGCATTTT. The genes are TRBV12-5 and TRBJ1-5; 9 positions match TRBD1. V was pared by 1 base and J by 6 bases, with 10 bases of the junction left unmatched. This CDR3 region has 17 residues. CDR1 is LGHNT and CDR2 is FRNRAP in the germline V gene.

The chain combines TRBV25-1 with TRBJ2-1; weak D call: TRBD1 (5 bases). The V end was cut by 7 bases, the J end by 2 bases, with 15 bases between. The CDR3 runs to 15 residues. Germline lookup yields CDR1 MGHDK and CDR2 SYGVNS. DNA of the CDR3: TGTGCCAGCACCGGGTTGACAGCCACCTACAATGAGCAGTTCTTC. It is translated as CASTGLTATYNEQFF.

The rearrangement links TRBV30 to TRBJ2-5; D is unclear. V was cut by 7 bases and J by 3 bases, with 9 bases left in between. This CDR3 is 11 amino acids long. Germline V gives CDR1 GTSNPN, CDR2 SVGIG (reference sequence). In DNA, the CDR3 is TGTGCCTTACAGCAAAAAGAGACCCAGTACTTC. The encoded protein is CALQQKETQYF.

With regard to this clone: The junction departs from the called germline gene at one end, perhaps through a read error. This chain uses TRBV19 with TRBJ2-2; 9 bases map to TRBD1. The CDR3 has 13 residues. Germline V CDR1 and CDR2: LNHDA, SQIVND (reference sequence). The CDR3: CANSPQGAGELFF. CDR3 nucleotide sequence: TGTGCCAATAGTCCACAGGGGGCTGGGGAGCTGTTTTTT.